The 7 T cell receptor beta chains below all came from one sample that was sequenced in a study of beta chain features in type 1 diabetes. These receptors have no identified antigens. Expressed TCRB transcripts got sequenced, as all isolated RNA was reverse transcribed. Libraries were prepared by immunoSEQ multiplex PCR; TCRdb keeps only in-frame clonotypes and omits some of them. Seen here are some 660,000 clones, about 14% observed once, and the top ten hold 0.035% to 0.045%. Study results and limitations: Researchers report that Type 1 diabetes patients had moderately but significantly shorter TCRB CDR3s across all four CD4+ subsets.

Sequenced sample: naive CD4+ T cells from blood. The receptor source for this set is a man aged 18 to 30 with type 1 diabetes.

This clone was found a few times. The chain combines TRBV4-3 with TRBJ1-5; no firm D call. Trimming removed 5 bases at V and 3 bases at J, with 8 bases between. The CDR3 is 13 residues long. CDR1 and CDR2 (germline): LGHNA, YSLEER. In DNA form, the CDR3 reads TGCGCCAGCAGCATCGGAAACAATCAGCCCCAGCATTTT. It encodes CASSIGNNQPQHF.

A few counts support this clone. The chain uses TRBV4-1 and TRBJ1-1; 8 bases are shared with TRBD1. J was trimmed by 4 bases and V by 6 bases; bases with no gene match: 4. The CDR3 runs 13 residues. Germline-derived CDR1 and CDR2 are MGHRA and YSYEKL. CDR3 amino acids: CASSFQGATEAFF. DNA for the CDR3: TGCGCCAGCAGTTTTCAGGGGGCCACTGAAGCTTTCTTT.

This clone showed up just a few times. This rearrangement joins TRBV7-2 to TRBJ1-3, with D perhaps matching TRBD1 (5 bases). The germline CDR1 and CDR2 sequences are SGHTA and FQGNSA. V lost 1 base to trimming and J lost 0 bases, with 13 bases between them. The CDR3 loop spans 17 amino acids. CDR3: CASSLGRGRVSGNTIYF. The CDR3 DNA sequence: TGTGCCAGCAGCTTAGGGCGGGGACGGGTCTCTGGAAACACCATATATTTT.

This clone was observed a few times. The V and J genes are TRBV4-3 and TRBJ1-5; D perhaps matches TRBD1 (5 bases). The CDR3 sequence is 14 residues long. Trimming shortened V by 0 bases and J by 7 bases, and 10 bases separated the two germline ends. Looked up from germline, CDR1 is LGHNA and CDR2 is YSLEER. The CDR3 sequence is CASSQDGGRQPQHF. CDR3 DNA sequence: TGCGCCAGCAGCCAAGATGGGGGGAGACAGCCCCAGCATTTT.

There are a few counts of this clone. This sample also contains other DNA sequences that code for the same CDR3. This chain connects TRBV28 to TRBJ2-7, with D perhaps given as TRBD1 or TRBD2 (6 bases each). The CDR3 contains 13 residues. Trimming stripped 3 bases from V and 2 bases from J, with 8 bases between. Per germline, CDR1 MDHEN and CDR2 SYDVKM. CDR3 amino acids: CASSLGGPYEQYF. The DNA of the CDR3 is TGTGCCAGCAGTTTGGGGGGCCCCTACGAGCAGTACTTC.

Of note for this clone: Additional DNA sequences in this sample encode the identical CDR3. This chain links TRBV30 with TRBJ1-2, with 7 bases identical to TRBD1. The CDR3 covers 12 residues. Germline values: CDR1 GTSNPN, CDR2 SVGIG (reference sequence). V shed 1 base and J 6 bases; nucleotides not matched to a gene: 2. DNA of the CDR3: TGTGCCTGGAGTGGACAGGGAGATGGCTACACCTTC. Translation: CAWSGQGDGYTF.

This chain joins TRBV27 and TRBJ1-1; 7 bases align to TRBD1. Trimming took 5 bases from V and 4 from J; bases not matched to a gene: 13. Germline V gene lookup returns CDR1 MNHEY and CDR2 SMNVEV (reference sequence). The CDR3 contains 16 residues. The CDR3 bases are TGTGCCAGCAGTCCCCACAGGGGAGGGGGGTTCACTGAAGCTTTCTTT. Its translation: CASSPHRGGGFTEAFF.